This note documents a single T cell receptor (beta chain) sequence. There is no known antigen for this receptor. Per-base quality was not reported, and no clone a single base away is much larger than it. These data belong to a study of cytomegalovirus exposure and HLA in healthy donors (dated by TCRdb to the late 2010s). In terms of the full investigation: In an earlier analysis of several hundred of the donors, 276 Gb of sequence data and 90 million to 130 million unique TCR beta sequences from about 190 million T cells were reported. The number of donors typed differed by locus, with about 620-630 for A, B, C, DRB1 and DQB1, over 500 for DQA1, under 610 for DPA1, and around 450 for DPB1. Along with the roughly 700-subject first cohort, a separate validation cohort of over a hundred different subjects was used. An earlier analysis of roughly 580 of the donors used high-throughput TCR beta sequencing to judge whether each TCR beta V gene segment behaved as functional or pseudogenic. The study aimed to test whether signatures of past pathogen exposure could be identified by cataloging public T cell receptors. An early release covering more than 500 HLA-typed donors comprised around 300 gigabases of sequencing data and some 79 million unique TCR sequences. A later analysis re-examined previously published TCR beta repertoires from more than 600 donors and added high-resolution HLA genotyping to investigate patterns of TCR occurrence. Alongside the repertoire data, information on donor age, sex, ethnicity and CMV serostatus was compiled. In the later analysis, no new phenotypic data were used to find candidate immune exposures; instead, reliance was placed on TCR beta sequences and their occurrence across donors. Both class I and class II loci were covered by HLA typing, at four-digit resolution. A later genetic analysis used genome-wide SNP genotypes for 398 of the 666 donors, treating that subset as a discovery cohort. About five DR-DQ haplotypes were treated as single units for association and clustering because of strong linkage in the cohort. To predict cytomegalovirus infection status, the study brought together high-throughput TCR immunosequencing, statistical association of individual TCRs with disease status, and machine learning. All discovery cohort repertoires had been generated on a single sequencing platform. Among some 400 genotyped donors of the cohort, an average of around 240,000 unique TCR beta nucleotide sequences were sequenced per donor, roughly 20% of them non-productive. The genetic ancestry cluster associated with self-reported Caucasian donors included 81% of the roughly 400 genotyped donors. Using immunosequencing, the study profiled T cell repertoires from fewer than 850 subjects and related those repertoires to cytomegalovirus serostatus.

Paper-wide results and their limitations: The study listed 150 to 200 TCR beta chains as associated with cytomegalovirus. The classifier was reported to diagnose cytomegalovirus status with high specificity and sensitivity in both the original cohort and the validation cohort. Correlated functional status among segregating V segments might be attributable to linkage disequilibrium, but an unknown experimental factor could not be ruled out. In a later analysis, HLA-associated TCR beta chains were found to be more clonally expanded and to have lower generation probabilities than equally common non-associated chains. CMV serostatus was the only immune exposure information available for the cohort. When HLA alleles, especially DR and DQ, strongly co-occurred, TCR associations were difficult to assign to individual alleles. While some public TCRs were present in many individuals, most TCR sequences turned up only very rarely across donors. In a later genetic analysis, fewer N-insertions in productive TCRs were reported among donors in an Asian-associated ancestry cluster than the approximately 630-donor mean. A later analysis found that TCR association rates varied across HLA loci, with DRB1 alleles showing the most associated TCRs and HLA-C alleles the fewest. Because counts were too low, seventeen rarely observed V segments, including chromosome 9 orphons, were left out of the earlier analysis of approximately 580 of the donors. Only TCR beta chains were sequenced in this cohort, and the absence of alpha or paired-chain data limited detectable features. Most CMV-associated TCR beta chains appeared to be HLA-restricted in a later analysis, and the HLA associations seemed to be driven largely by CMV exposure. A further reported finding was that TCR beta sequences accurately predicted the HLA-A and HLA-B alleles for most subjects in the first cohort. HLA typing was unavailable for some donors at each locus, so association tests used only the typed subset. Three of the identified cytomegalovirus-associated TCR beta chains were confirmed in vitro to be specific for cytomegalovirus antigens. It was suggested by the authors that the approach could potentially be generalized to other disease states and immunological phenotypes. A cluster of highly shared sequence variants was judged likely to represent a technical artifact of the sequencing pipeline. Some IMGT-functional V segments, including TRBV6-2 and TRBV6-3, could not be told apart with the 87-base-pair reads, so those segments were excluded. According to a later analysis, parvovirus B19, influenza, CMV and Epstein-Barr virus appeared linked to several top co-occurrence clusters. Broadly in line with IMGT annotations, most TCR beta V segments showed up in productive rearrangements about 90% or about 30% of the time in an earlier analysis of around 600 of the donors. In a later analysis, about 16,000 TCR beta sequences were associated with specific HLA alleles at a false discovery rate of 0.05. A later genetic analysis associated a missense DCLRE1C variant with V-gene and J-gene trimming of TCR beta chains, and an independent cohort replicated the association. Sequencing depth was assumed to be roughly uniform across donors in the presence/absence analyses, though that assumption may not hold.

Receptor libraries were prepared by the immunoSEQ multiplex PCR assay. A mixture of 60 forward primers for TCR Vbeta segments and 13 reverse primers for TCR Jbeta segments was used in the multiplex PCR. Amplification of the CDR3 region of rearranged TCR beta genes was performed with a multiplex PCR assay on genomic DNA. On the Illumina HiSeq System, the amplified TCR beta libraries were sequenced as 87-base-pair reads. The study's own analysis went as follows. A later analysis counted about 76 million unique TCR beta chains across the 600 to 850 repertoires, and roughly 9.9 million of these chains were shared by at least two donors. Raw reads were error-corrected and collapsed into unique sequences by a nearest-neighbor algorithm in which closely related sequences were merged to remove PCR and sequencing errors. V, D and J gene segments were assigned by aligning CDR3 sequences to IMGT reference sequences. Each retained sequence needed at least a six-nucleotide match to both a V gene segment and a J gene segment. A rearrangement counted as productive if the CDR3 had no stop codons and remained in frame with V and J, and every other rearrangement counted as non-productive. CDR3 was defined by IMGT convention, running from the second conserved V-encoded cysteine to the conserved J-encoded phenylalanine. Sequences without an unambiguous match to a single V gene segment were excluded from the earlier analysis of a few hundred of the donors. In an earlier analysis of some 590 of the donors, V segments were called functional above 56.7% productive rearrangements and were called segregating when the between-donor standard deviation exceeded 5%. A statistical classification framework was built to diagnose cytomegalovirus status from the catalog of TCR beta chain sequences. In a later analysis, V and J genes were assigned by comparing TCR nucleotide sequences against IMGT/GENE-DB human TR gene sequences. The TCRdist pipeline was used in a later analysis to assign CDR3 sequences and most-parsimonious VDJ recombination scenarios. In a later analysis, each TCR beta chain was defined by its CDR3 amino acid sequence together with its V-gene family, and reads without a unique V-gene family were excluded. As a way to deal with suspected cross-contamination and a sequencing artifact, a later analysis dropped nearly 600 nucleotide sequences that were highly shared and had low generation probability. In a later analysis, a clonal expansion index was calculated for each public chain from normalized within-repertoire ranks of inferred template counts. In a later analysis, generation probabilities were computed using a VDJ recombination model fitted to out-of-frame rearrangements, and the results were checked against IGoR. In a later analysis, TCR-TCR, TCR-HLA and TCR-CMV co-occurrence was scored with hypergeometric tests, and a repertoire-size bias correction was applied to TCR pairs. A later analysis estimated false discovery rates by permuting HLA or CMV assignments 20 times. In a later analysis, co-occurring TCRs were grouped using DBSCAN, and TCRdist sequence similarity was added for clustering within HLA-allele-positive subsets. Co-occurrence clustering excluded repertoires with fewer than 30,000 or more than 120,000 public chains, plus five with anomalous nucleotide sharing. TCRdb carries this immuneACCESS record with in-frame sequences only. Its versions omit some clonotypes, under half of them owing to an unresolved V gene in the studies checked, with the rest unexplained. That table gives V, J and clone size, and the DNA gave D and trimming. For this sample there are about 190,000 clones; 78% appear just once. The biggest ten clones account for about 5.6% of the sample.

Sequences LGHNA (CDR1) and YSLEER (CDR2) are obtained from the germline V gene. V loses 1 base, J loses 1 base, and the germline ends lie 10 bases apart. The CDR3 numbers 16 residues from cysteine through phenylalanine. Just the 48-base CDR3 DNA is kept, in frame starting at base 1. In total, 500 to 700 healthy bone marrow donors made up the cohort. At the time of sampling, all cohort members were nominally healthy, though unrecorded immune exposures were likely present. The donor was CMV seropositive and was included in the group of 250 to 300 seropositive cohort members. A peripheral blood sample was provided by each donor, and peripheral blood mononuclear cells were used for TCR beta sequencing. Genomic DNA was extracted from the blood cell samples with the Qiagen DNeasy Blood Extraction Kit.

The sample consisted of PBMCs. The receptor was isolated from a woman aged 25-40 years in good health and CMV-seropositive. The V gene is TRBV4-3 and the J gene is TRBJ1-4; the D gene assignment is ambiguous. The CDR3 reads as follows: CASSQGGPGTNEKLFF. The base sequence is TGCGCCAGCAGCCAAGGAGGGCCCGGAACTAATGAAAAACTGTTTTTT.